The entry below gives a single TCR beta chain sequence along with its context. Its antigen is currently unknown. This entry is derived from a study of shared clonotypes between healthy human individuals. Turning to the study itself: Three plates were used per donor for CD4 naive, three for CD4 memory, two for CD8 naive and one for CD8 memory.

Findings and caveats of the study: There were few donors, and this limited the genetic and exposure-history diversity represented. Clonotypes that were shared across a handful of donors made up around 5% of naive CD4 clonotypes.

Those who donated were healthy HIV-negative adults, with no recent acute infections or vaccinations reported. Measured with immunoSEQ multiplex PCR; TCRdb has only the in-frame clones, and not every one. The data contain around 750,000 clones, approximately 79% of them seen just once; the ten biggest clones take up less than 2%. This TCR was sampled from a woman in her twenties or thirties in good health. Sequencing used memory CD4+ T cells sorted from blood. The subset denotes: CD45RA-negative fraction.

CDR3 sequence (DNA): TGTGCCAGCAGACATGGTCCCCGGAGGAAGACGAATCAGCCCCAGCATTTT. This encodes CASRHGPRRKTNQPQHF. The chain carries TRBV28 and TRBJ1-5, with no clear D. This CDR3 comprises 17 residues. The V gene's germline CDR1 is MDHEN and CDR2 SYDVKM. V lost 6 bases, J lost 4 bases, and 22 bases lay in between.